These T cell receptor beta chains were read from a single sample in a study of blood T cell repertoires in COVID-19. The protocol was immunoSEQ multiplex PCR, while the TCRdb copy is restricted to in-frame clones and leaves out a portion. The sample shows roughly 56,000 clones, approximately 92% of them seen only once. Specimen: peripheral blood. The source is a man aged 45-65 years with active COVID-19. Both conserved end residues are part of each CDR3. D genes are given only for firm matches.

v_call: TRBV7-9
cdr3_length: 12
j_call: TRBJ1-6
d_call: .
cdr3_nt: TGTGCCAGCAGCCGGGATCGGGCACCCCTCCACTTT
cdr3_aa: CASSRDRAPLHF

v_call: TRBV4-1
cdr3_length: 16
j_call: TRBJ2-1
d_call: TRBD2
cdr3_nt: TGCGCCAGCAGCCAGCTCCTAGCGGGGGTATACAATGAGCAGTTCTTC
cdr3_aa: CASSQLLAGVYNEQFF

v_call: TRBV21-1
cdr3_length: 13
j_call: TRBJ2-1
d_call: .
cdr3_nt: TGTGCCAGCCTCCGGGACAGGGACAATGAGCAGTTCTTC
cdr3_aa: CASLRDRDNEQFF

v_call: TRBV28
cdr3_length: 15
j_call: TRBJ2-2
d_call: TRBD2
cdr3_nt: TGTGCCAGCAGTTTAGCGGGAGGGAACCCCGGGGAGCTGTTTTTT
cdr3_aa: CASSLAGGNPGELFF

v_call: TRBV19
cdr3_length: 16
j_call: TRBJ2-7
d_call: .
cdr3_nt: TGTGCCAGTAGTATACGGGGGACGGACAGGCCCTACGAGCAGTACTTC
cdr3_aa: CASSIRGTDRPYEQYF

v_call: TRBV10-3
cdr3_length: 15
j_call: TRBJ1-2
d_call: .
cdr3_nt: TGTGCCATCAGCGGGGGAGAGGGAGCTAACTATGGCTACACCTTC
cdr3_aa: CAISGGEGANYGYTF

v_call: TRBV5-4
cdr3_length: 15
j_call: TRBJ2-1
d_call: .
cdr3_nt: TGTGCCAGCAGCCCGCAGGGGAGCTCCTACAATGAGCAGTTCTTC
cdr3_aa: CASSPQGSSYNEQFF

v_call: TRBV12-3/TRBV12-4
cdr3_length: 13
j_call: TRBJ1-2
d_call: .
cdr3_nt: TGTGCCAGCAGTTTGATGAGGGCGGATGGCTACACCTTC
cdr3_aa: CASSLMRADGYTF

v_call: TRBV2
cdr3_length: 14
j_call: TRBJ2-5
d_call: .
cdr3_nt: TGTGCCACCCGCTCAAGCGGGCCCCAAGAGACCCAGTACTTC
cdr3_aa: CATRSSGPQETQYF

v_call: TRBV11-2
cdr3_length: 14
j_call: TRBJ2-5
d_call: TRBD2
cdr3_nt: TGTGCCAGCAGCCCCCGGACTAGACGGGAGACCCAGTACTTC
cdr3_aa: CASSPRTRRETQYF

v_call: TRBV7-2
cdr3_length: 15
j_call: TRBJ2-7
d_call: TRBD1
cdr3_nt: TGTGCCAGCAGCTTGTGGACAGGGAAGTCCTACGAGCAGTACTTC
cdr3_aa: CASSLWTGKSYEQYF

v_call: TRBV3-1/TRBV3-2
cdr3_length: 16
j_call: TRBJ2-5
d_call: TRBD2
cdr3_nt: TGTGCCAGCAGCCAGGTGAGGACGGGAGGTAAAGAGACCCAGTACTTC
cdr3_aa: CASSQVRTGGKETQYF

v_call: TRBV5-6
cdr3_length: 14
j_call: TRBJ2-7
d_call: TRBD1
cdr3_nt: TGTGCCAGCAGCCAAACACAGGGGTTCCGGGAGCAGTACTTC
cdr3_aa: CASSQTQGFREQYF